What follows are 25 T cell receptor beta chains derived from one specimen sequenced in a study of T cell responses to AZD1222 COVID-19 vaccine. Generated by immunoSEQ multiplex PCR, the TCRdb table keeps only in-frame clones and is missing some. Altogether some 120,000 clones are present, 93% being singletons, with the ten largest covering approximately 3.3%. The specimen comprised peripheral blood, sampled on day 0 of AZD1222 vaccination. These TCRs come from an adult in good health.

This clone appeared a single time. CDR3 coding DNA: TGTGCCACCAGTGACGTCGGACACAACAATGAGCAGTTCTTC. Residues: CATSDVGHNNEQFF. V gene TRBV24-1 combines with J gene TRBJ2-1, with a tentative D call TRBD1 (5 bases). The germline gives CDR1 KGHDR, CDR2 SFDVKD. The CDR3 has 14 residues. V was pared by 4 bases and J by 5 bases, with 11 bases between.

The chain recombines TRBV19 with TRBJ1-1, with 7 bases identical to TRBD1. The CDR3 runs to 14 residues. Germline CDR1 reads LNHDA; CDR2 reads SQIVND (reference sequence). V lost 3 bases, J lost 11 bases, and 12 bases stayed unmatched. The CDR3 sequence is CASSIGRTGHSAFF. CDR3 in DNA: TGTGCCAGTAGTATCGGAAGGACAGGTCACTCGGCTTTCTTT.

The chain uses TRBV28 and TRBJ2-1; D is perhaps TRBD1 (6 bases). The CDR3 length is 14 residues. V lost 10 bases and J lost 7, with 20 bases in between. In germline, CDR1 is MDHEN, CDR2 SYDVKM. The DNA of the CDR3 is TGTGCCATCTCCCGGGACACGGGGTTGAATGAGCAGTTCTTC. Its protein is CAISRDTGLNEQFF.

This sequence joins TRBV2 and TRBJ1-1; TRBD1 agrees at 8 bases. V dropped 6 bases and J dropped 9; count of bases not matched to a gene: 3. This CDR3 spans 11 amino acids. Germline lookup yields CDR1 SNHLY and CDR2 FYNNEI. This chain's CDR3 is CASRDRVKAFF. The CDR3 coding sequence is TGTGCCAGCAGGGACAGGGTAAAAGCTTTCTTT.

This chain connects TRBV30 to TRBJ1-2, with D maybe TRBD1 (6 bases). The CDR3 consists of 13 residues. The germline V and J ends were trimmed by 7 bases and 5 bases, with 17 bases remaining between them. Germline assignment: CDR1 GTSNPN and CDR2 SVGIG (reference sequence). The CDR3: CAFPGGPSYGYTF. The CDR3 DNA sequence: TGTGCCTTTCCGGGGGGGCCGTCTTATGGCTACACCTTC.

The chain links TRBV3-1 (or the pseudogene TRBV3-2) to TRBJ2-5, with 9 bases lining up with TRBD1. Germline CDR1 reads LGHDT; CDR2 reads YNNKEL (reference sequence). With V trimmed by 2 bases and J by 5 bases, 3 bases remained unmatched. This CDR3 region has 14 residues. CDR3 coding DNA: TGTGCCAGCAGCCAAACCGGACAGGGGGAGACCCAGTACTTC. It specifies CASSQTGQGETQYF.

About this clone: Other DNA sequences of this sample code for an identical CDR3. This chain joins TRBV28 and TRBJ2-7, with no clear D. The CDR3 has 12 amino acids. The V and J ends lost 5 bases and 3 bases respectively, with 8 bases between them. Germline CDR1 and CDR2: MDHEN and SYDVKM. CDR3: CASSPLGYEQYF. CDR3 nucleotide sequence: TGTGCCAGCAGTCCCCTTGGCTACGAGCAGTACTTC.

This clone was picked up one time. CDR3 sequence reads: CASSPTYEGSLEGYTF. DNA of the CDR3: TGTGCCAGCAGCCCAACCTACGAGGGTTCGTTGGAGGGCTACACCTTC. The chain couples TRBV3-1 (or the pseudogene TRBV3-2) to TRBJ1-2; the D is unclear. The germline CDR1 and CDR2 sequences are LGHDT and YNNKEL (reference sequence). This CDR3 comprises 16 residues. Between the trimmed V and J ends, which lost 4 bases and 8 bases, there was a span of 23 bases.

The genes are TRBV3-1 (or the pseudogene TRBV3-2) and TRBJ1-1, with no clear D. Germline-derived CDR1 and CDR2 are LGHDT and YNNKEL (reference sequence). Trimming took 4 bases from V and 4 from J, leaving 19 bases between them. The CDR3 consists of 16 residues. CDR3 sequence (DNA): TGTGCCAGCAGCCTCTATGGTGGGGTATCGGGCACTGAAGCTTTCTTT. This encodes CASSLYGGVSGTEAFF.

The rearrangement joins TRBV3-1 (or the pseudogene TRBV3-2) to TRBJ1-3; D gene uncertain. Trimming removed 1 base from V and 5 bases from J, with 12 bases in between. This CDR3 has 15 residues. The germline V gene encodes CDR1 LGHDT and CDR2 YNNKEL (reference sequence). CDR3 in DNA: TGTGCCAGCAGCCAAGGAACCCCCGGGCGAAACACCATATATTTT. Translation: CASSQGTPGRNTIYF.

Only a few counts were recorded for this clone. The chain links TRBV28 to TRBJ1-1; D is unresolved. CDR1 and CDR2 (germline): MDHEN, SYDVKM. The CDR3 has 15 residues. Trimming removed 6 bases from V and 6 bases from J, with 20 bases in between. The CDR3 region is CASSLTNEYVPEAFF. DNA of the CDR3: TGTGCCAGCAGCCTGACCAATGAGTACGTGCCTGAAGCTTTCTTT.

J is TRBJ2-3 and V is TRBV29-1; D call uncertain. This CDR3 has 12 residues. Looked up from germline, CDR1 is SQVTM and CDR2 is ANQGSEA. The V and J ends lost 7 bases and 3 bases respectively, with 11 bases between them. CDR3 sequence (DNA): TGCAGCGAGACCGACGGGACAGATACGCAGTATTTT. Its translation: CSETDGTDTQYF.

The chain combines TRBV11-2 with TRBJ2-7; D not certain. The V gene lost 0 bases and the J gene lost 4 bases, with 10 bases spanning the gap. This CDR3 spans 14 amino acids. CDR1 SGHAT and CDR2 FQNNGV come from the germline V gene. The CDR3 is CASSLDLVRYEQYF. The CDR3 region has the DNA TGTGCCAGCAGCTTAGATCTAGTACGGTACGAGCAGTACTTC.

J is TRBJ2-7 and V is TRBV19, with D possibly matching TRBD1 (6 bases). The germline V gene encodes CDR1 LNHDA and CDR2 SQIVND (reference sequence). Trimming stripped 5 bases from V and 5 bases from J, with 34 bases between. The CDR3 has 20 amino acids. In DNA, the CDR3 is TGTGCCAGTAGTTTGGGGCGGGCAGGGGATCTAAGGGGCATGGTCCACGAGCAGTACTTC. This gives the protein CASSLGRAGDLRGMVHEQYF. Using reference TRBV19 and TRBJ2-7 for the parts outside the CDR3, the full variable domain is DGGITQSPKYLFRKEGQNVTLSCEQNLNHDAMYWYRQDPGQGLRLIYYSQIVNDFQKGDIAEGYSVSREKKESFPLTVTSAQKNPTAFYLCASSLGRAGDLRGMVHEQYFGPGTRLTVT.

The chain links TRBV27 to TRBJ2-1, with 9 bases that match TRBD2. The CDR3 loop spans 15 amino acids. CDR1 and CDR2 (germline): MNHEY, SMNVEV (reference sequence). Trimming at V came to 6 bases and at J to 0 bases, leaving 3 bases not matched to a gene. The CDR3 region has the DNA TGTGCCAGCAGCCGTAGCGGGAGCTCCTACAATGAGCAGTTCTTC. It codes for CASSRSGSSYNEQFF.

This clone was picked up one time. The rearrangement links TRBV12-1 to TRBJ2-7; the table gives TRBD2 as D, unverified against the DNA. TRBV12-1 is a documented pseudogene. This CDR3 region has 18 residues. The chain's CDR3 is CASSPGISGSPRTYEQYF. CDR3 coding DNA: TGTGCCAGCAGCCCTGGTATTAGCGGGAGCCCACGTACCTACGAGCAGTACTTC.

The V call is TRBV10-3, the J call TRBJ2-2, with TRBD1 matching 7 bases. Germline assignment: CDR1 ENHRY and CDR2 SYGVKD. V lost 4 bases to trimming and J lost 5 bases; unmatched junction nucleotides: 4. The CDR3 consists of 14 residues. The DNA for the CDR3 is TGTGCCATCAGTGCCGGGACAGCAACCGGGGAGCTGTTTTTT. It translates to CAISAGTATGELFF.

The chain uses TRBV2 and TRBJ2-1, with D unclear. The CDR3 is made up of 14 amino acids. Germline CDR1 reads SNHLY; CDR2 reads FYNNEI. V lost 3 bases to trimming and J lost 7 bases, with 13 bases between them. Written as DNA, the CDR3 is TGTGCCAGCAGTGAGGGCAATATCGGGAATGAGCAGTTCTTC. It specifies CASSEGNIGNEQFF.

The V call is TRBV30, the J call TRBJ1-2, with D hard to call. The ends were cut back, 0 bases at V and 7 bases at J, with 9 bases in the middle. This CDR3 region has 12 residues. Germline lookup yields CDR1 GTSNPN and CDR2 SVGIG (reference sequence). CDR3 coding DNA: TGTGCCTGGAGTGTAGTAGGAACTGGCTACACCTTC. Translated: CAWSVVGTGYTF.

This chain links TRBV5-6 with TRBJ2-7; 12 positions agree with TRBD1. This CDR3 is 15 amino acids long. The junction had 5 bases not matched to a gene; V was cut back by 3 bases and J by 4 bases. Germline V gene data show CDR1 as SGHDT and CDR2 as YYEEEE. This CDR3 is CASSSPGQGAYEQYF. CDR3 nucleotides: TGTGCCAGCAGCTCTCCGGGACAGGGGGCATACGAGCAGTACTTC.

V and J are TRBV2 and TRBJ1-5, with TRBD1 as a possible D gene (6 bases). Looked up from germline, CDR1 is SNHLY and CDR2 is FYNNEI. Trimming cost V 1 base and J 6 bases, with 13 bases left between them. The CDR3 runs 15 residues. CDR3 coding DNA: TGTGCCAGCAGTGAAGGGGTGGGGGCGCGTCAGCCCCAGCATTTT. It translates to CASSEGVGARQPQHF. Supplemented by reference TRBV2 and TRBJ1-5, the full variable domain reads EPEVTQTPSHQVTQMGQEVILRCVPISNHLYFYWYRQILGQKVEFLVSFYNNEISEKSEIFDDQFSVERPDGSNFTLKIRSTKLEDSAMYFCASSEGVGARQPQHFGDGTRLSIL.

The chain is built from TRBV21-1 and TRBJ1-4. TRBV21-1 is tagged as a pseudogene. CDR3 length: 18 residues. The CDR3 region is CASSKKFRPRGVNEKLFF. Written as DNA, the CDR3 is TGTGCCAGCAGCAAAAAGTTCCGTCCAAGGGGGGTTAATGAAAAACTGTTTTTT.

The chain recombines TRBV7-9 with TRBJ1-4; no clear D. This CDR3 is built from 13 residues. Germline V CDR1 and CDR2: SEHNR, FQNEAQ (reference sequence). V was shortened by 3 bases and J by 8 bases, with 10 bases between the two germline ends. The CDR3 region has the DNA TGTGCCAGCAGCTTGAGTCCGGACGAAAAACTGTTTTTT. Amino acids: CASSLSPDEKLFF.

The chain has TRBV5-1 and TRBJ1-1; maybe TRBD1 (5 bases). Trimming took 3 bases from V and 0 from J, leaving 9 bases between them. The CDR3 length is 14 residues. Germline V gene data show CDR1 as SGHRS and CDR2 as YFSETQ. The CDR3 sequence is CASSSSTVNTEAFF. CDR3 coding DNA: TGCGCCAGCAGCTCTTCGACAGTGAACACTGAAGCTTTCTTT.

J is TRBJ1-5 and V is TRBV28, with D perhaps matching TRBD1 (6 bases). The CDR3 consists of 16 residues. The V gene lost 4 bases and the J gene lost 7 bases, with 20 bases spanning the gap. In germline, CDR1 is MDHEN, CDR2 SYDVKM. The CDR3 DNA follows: TGTGCCAGCAGTTCCCCAACAGGGTTCCGTAGGCAGCCCCAGCATTTT. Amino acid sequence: CASSSPTGFRRQPQHF.